One and the same sample provided the 22 T cell receptor beta chains below, sequenced in a study of CD8 T cells in ankylosing spondylitis. TCRdb used MiXCR to reprocess the 5' RACE reads, holding one entry per CDR3 protein. The data show approximately 290,000 distinct CDR3 sequences, with roughly 20% seen just once and approximately 3.7% held by the top ten. What was sequenced was blood, either unsorted or a sorted T cell fraction (not recorded which). The receptor source for this set is a female donor with ankylosing spondylitis or in good health (not recorded which).

The sample holds a few counts of this clonotype. The CDR3 reads CASSWGSLFSGNTIYF. The DNA for the CDR3 is TGCGCCAGCAGCTGGGGCAGTCTGTTCTCTGGAAACACCATATATTTT. The rearrangement uses TRBV5-1 and TRBJ1-3; TRBD1 might be the D (5 bases). This CDR3 is built from 16 residues. Germline CDR1 and CDR2: SGHRS and YFSETQ. Trimming took off 3 bases at V and 0 bases at J, with 13 bases between the two ends.

The table lists this clonotype with many counts. The V call is TRBV29-1, the J call TRBJ2-7; 7 positions match TRBD1. The CDR3 runs to 12 residues. Losses at the gene ends were 5 bases for V and 2 bases for J; bases not matched to a gene: 3. The germline gives CDR1 SQVTM, CDR2 ANQGSEA. This CDR3 reads CSVTGQPYEQYF. In DNA form, the CDR3 reads TGCAGCGTTACGGGACAGCCCTACGAGCAGTACTTC.

This chain joins TRBV12-3 or TRBV12-4 and TRBJ1-1; no clear D gene. V lost 6 bases and J lost 8, with 10 bases in between. This CDR3 region has 11 residues. The CDR3 sequence is CASSRHAEAFF. The CDR3 DNA follows: TGTGCCAGCAGCAGACACGCCGAAGCTTTCTTT.

This clonotype was seen a few times. V and J are TRBV6-1 and TRBJ1-1; D remains unclear. Germline CDR1 MNHNS, CDR2 SASEGT. The CDR3 extends over 17 amino acids. Trimming took off 6 bases at V and 4 bases at J, with 24 bases between the two ends. The CDR3 region is CASSTLLLSTQGTEAFF. CDR3 nucleotides: TGTGCCAGCAGCACCTTACTACTGAGCACGCAAGGCACTGAAGCTTTCTTT.

The chain uses TRBV7-2 and TRBJ2-5, with 10 bases aligning to TRBD2. The germline V gene encodes CDR1 SGHTA and CDR2 FQGNSA. With V trimmed by 5 bases and J by 5 bases, 8 bases remained unmatched. The CDR3 is 15 amino acids. The CDR3 region has the DNA TGTGCCAGCAGCCCCCTAGCGGGAGTTTGGGAGACCCAGTACTTC. Translation: CASSPLAGVWETQYF.

The J gene is TRBJ2-3, the V gene TRBV12-3 or TRBV12-4, with 7 nucleotides matching TRBD2. Trimming cost V 10 bases and J 1 base; bases outside gene matches: 23. The CDR3 extends over 19 amino acids. The CDR3 protein is CAIPRRLGGSECGTDTQYF. CDR3 nucleotides: TGTGCCATCCCCCGCCGTCTTGGCGGGAGTGAATGCGGCACAGATACGCAGTATTTT.

This clonotype was counted at least ten times. V usage is TRBV20-1 and J usage is TRBJ2-1; 10 nucleotides align to TRBD1. The V and J ends lost 0 bases and 7 bases, in that order; junction bases with no gene match: 9. The CDR3 sequence is 16 residues long. Germline CDR1 is DFQATT and CDR2 is SNEGSKA (reference sequence). The CDR3 here is CSARDTGTGVGNEQFF. The DNA for the CDR3 is TGCAGTGCTAGAGATACCGGGACAGGGGTTGGGAATGAGCAGTTCTTC.

This clonotype was recorded a few times. This chain links TRBV6-5 with TRBJ2-7; D assignment may be TRBD1 or TRBD2 (5 bases each). V lost 4 bases, J lost 2 bases, and 12 bases lay in between. CDR1 and CDR2 from the germline V gene are MNHEY and SVGAGI. The CDR3 is 14 residues long. The CDR3 DNA sequence: TGTGCCAGCAGTTTGGGACGGGTTGCCTACGAGCAGTACTTC. This gives the protein CASSLGRVAYEQYF.

V is TRBV7-6 and J is TRBJ2-1; 13 bases line up with TRBD2. CDR1 and CDR2 from the germline V gene are SGHVS and FNYEAQ. V lost 6 bases, J lost 8 bases, and 13 bases stayed unmatched. The CDR3 loop spans 17 amino acids. The CDR3 loop is CASRKEGGLAGIDEQFF. For the CDR3, the DNA is TGTGCCAGCAGAAAAGAAGGGGGACTAGCGGGAATTGATGAGCAGTTCTTC.

This clonotype was counted many times. The chain uses TRBV5-6 and TRBJ1-1; perhaps TRBD1 as D (5 bases). Germline CDR1 reads SGHDT; CDR2 reads YYEEEE. The CDR3 is made up of 15 amino acids. The V end was cut by 4 bases, the J end by 1 base, with 14 bases between. The CDR3 sequence is CASSPDSAKNTEAFF. The CDR3 DNA sequence: TGTGCCAGCAGCCCAGACAGCGCGAAGAACACTGAAGCTTTCTTT.

The chain has TRBV29-1 and TRBJ2-3; TRBD2 aligns across 8 bases. CDR1 and CDR2 from the germline V gene are SQVTM and ANQGSEA. This CDR3 spans 14 amino acids. With 3 bases clipped from V and 2 bases from J, the junction kept 4 bases outside the gene matches. The DNA for the CDR3 is TGCAGCGTTGACAGTAGCGGGACCACAGATACGCAGTATTTT. This encodes CSVDSSGTTDTQYF.

This clonotype showed up just once. The chain links TRBV9 to TRBJ2-7; D is unresolved. This CDR3 has 12 residues. Trimming took 4 bases from V and 6 from J, leaving 11 bases between them. Germline values: CDR1 SGDLS, CDR2 YYNGEE. Written as DNA, the CDR3 is TGTGCCAGCAGCCCTCATTCGGGCGAGCAGTACTTC. This encodes CASSPHSGEQYF.

This clonotype has just a few counts. The chain joins TRBV4-2 to TRBJ2-3; D not certain. This CDR3 has 15 residues. Germline V gene sequence: CDR1 LGHNA, CDR2 YNFKEQ. Trimming shortened V by 1 base and J by 0 bases, and 8 bases separated the two germline ends. The CDR3 DNA follows: TGTGCCAGCAGCCAAGGACGTCAGAGCACAGATACGCAGTATTTT. This encodes CASSQGRQSTDTQYF.

The chain joins TRBV9 to TRBJ2-3; TRBD2 aligns across 7 bases. From germline, CDR1 is SGDLS and CDR2 YYNGEE. V was clipped by 0 bases and J by 4 bases; unmatched bases: 8. CDR3 length: 16 amino acids. The CDR3 reads CASSVGWSGGADTQYF. The CDR3 bases are TGTGCCAGCAGCGTAGGATGGAGTGGGGGGGCAGATACGCAGTATTTT.

This sequence joins TRBV6-1 and TRBJ2-1; the D gene could be TRBD1 or TRBD2 (5 bases each). CDR1 and CDR2 from the germline V gene are MNHNS and SASEGT. This CDR3 has 16 amino acids. The ends were cut back, 5 bases at V and 6 bases at J, with 20 bases in the middle. CDR3 in DNA: TGTGCCAGCAGTCCCCAATATGGGGGAGTACCCAATGAGCAGTTCTTC. Encoded protein: CASSPQYGGVPNEQFF.

The chain is built from TRBV6-2 or TRBV6-3 and TRBJ2-3; 7 bases fit TRBD1. V was pared by 5 bases and J by 2 bases, with 10 bases of the junction left unmatched. Germline CDR1 is MNHEY and CDR2 is SVGEGT. This CDR3 is built from 16 residues. The CDR3 loop is CASSNRRDRITDTQYF. The CDR3 DNA reads TGTGCCAGCAGTAACCGCCGGGACAGAATCACAGATACGCAGTATTTT.

The chain employs TRBV12-3 or TRBV12-4 and TRBJ2-1, with D perhaps TRBD2 (6 bases). V lost 3 bases and J lost 3, with 15 bases in between. The CDR3 extends over 16 amino acids. CDR3 nucleotides: TGTGCCAGCAGTTTGGCGGGACTCCAAAGCTACAATGAGCAGTTCTTC. Translated, it gives CASSLAGLQSYNEQFF.

For the CDR3, the DNA is TGCGCCAGCAAGAGGCCGGGACCTAACTATGGCTACACCTTC. This gives the protein CASKRPGPNYGYTF. The chain combines TRBV5-1 with TRBJ1-2; D is possibly TRBD1 (5 bases). Trimming took 6 bases from V and 0 from J, leaving 12 bases between them. The CDR3 loop spans 14 amino acids. Germline CDR1 is SGHRS and CDR2 is YFSETQ.

The chain uses TRBV9 and TRBJ2-1; TRBD2 matches at 8 bases. This CDR3 region has 16 residues. Germline CDR1 reads SGDLS; CDR2 reads YYNGEE. V dropped 2 bases and J dropped 6; count of bases not matched to a gene: 10. CDR3 coding DNA: TGTGCCAGCAGCGTCACCAGGGGCGGGAGGTCCAATGAGCAGTTCTTC. This encodes CASSVTRGGRSNEQFF.

Ten or more counts support this clonotype. The gene calls are TRBV7-9 and TRBJ2-3; possibly TRBD1 or TRBD2 for D (5 bases each). There are 13 residues in the CDR3. V dropped 5 bases and J dropped 4 bases, with 10 bases sitting between them. Germline V lookup: CDR1 SEHNR, CDR2 FQNEAQ (reference sequence). In DNA form, the CDR3 reads TGTGCCAGCAGCCCACGGGGCCCAGATACGCAGTATTTT. It is translated as CASSPRGPDTQYF.

This chain connects TRBV2 to TRBJ1-5; D ambiguous. Germline CDR1 is SNHLY and CDR2 is FYNNEI. V lost 7 bases and J 3 bases, leaving 10 bases between the germline ends. CDR3 length equals 13 residues. The CDR3 bases are TGTGCCAGCAACCGACGGGACAATCAGCCCCAGCATTTT. Its translation: CASNRRDNQPQHF.

This clonotype was recorded at least ten times. The CDR3 spells CSVDNAGEAIGEQFF. CDR3 bases: TGCAGCGTTGATAATGCGGGAGAAGCAATCGGTGAGCAGTTCTTC. The rearrangement links TRBV29-1 to TRBJ2-1; 7 bases align to TRBD2. This CDR3 has 15 residues. The germline gives CDR1 SQVTM, CDR2 ANQGSEA. The V gene end was trimmed by 3 bases and the J gene end by 9 bases; junction bases not matched to a gene: 14.